What follows are 27 T cell receptor beta chains derived from one specimen sequenced in a study of identical twins. MiXCR, run by TCRdb on the 5' RACE reads, gives a single entry per CDR3 protein. The repertoire holds 550,000 to 800,000 distinct CDR3 sequences, less than 9% seen once, with 1.6% in the top ten. These records were also assigned to another study, of yellow fever vaccine responses in identical twins.

Sequencing input: PBMCs. The receptors shown here come from a woman aged 18 to 35 in good health.

In this sample, this clonotype turned up a few times. The V gene is TRBV5-1, the J gene TRBJ1-1; TRBD1 matches at 12 bases. Germline lookup yields CDR1 SGHRS and CDR2 YFSETQ. The CDR3 is made up of 18 amino acids. The J segment lost 2 bases and the V segment lost 0 bases, leaving 8 bases of the junction unmatched. CDR3 residues: CASSLAPGQGAPNTEAFF. For the CDR3, the DNA is TGCGCCAGCAGCTTGGCCCCGGGACAGGGGGCCCCTAACACTGAAGCTTTCTTT. Complete variable domain (other parts from reference TRBV5-1 and TRBJ1-1): KAGVTQTPRYLIKTRGQQVTLSCSPISGHRSVSWYQQTPGQGLQFLFEYFSETQRNKGNFPGRFSGRQFSNSRSEMNVSTLELGDSALYLCASSLAPGQGAPNTEAFFGQGTRLTVV.

Only a few counts were recorded for this clonotype. V gene TRBV11-3 combines with J gene TRBJ2-1, with D tentatively TRBD2 (5 bases). The CDR3 contains 12 residues. Between the trimmed V and J ends, which lost 0 bases and 8 bases, there was a span of 5 bases. CDR1 is SGHNT and CDR2 is YENEEA in the germline V gene. The CDR3 is CASSLDGDEQFF. Here the CDR3 DNA reads TGTGCCAGCAGCTTAGACGGGGATGAGCAGTTCTTC.

The chain uses TRBV2 and TRBJ2-1; tentative D call: TRBD2 (5 bases). CDR1 and CDR2 (germline): SNHLY, FYNNEI. V was cut by 8 bases and J by 10 bases, with 12 bases left in between. The CDR3 sequence is 11 residues long. The CDR3 region has the DNA TGTGCCAGCGGGTTTCGAGGGGAGCAGTTCTTC. Amino acid sequence: CASGFRGEQFF.

The rearrangement uses TRBV24-1 and TRBJ2-7, with 10 bases that match TRBD1. This CDR3 has 16 residues. The V segment lost 3 bases and the J segment 6 bases; nucleotides outside the gene matches: 10. CDR1 and CDR2 from the germline V gene are KGHDR and SFDVKD. The CDR3: CATSDSGRDRGTEQYF. The CDR3 DNA sequence: TGTGCCACCAGTGATAGTGGCCGGGACAGGGGCACCGAGCAGTACTTC.

This clonotype has just a few counts. This chain connects TRBV5-1 to TRBJ2-3; D might be TRBD2 (5 bases). V was cut by 3 bases and J by 2 bases, with 10 bases left in between. From germline, CDR1 is SGHRS and CDR2 YFSETQ. This CDR3 region has 14 residues. The CDR3 DNA reads as TGCGCCAGCAGCTCGGAGCGGTCCACAGATACGCAGTATTTT. This gives the protein CASSSERSTDTQYF.

This clonotype was counted between two and nine times. The J gene is TRBJ2-5, the V gene TRBV6-5; the D gene is possibly TRBD2 (7 bases). CDR1 is MNHEY and CDR2 is SVGAGI in the germline V gene. The V end lost 0 bases, the J end lost 4 bases, and 15 bases lay between the germline ends. The CDR3 is 16 residues long. The DNA of the CDR3 is TGTGCCAGCAGTTACTCACGAGGGGGGGGCGCAGAGACCCAGTACTTC. This gives the protein CASSYSRGGGAETQYF.

This clonotype was counted many times. The chain is built from TRBV5-6 and TRBJ1-1; no definite D call. V lost 1 base and J lost 1, with 11 bases in between. The CDR3 contains 15 residues. Per the germline V gene, CDR1 is SGHDT and CDR2 is YYEEEE. The CDR3 nucleotides are TGTGCCAGCAGCTTGCGGAACAGAGAGAACACTGAAGCTTTCTTT. It yields the protein CASSLRNRENTEAFF.

This clonotype was detected a few times. V usage is TRBV12-3 or TRBV12-4 and J usage is TRBJ2-7; D gene ambiguous. The CDR3 sequence is 15 residues long. The ends were cut back, 3 bases at V and 6 bases at J, with 18 bases in the middle. For the CDR3, the DNA is TGTGCCAGCAGTTTTGTCCCTAGTAGTGGCCTCGAGCAGTACTTC. It yields the protein CASSFVPSSGLEQYF.

The sample holds a few counts of this clonotype. The V and J genes are TRBV7-3 and TRBJ2-7; 7 bases are a match to TRBD2. CDR1 is SGHTA, CDR2 FQGTGA, per germline. V was pared by 3 bases and J by 3 bases, with 17 bases of the junction left unmatched. The CDR3 covers 18 residues. In DNA, the CDR3 is TGTGCCAGCAGCTTTTTTTTGTCGGGGGGAGCCCCCGACTACGAGCAGTACTTC. Translation: CASSFFLSGGAPDYEQYF.

This chain uses TRBV29-1 with TRBJ1-2; a weak D match, TRBD1 (6 bases). The CDR3 covers 10 residues. V was shortened by 5 bases and J by 11 bases, with 12 bases between the two germline ends. CDR1 and CDR2 (germline): SQVTM, ANQGSEA. The CDR3 nucleotides are TGCAGCGTTATACAGGGAGGATACACCTTC. It codes for CSVIQGGYTF.

The chain carries TRBV20-1 and TRBJ2-3, with D maybe TRBD1 (6 bases). Trimming took 5 bases from V and 4 from J, leaving 16 bases between them. The V gene's germline CDR1 is DFQATT and CDR2 SNEGSKA (reference sequence). The CDR3 has 14 amino acids. The CDR3: CSAVGAHRPDTQYF. CDR3 coding DNA: TGCAGTGCTGTGGGGGCCCACCGCCCAGATACGCAGTATTTT.

V usage is TRBV29-1 and J usage is TRBJ2-1; D is undetermined. Between the trimmed V and J ends, which lost 6 bases and 1 base, there was a span of 10 bases. The CDR3 spans 13 residues. Looked up from germline, CDR1 is SQVTM and CDR2 is ANQGSEA. CDR3 coding DNA: TGCAGCGTCCGACATCCTTCCTACAATGAGCAGTTCTTC. Its protein is CSVRHPSYNEQFF.

This clonotype occurred a few times. The chain couples TRBV29-1 to TRBJ2-5, with TRBD2 matching 11 bases. In germline, CDR1 is SQVTM, CDR2 ANQGSEA. The CDR3 is made up of 15 amino acids. The V segment lost 7 bases and the J segment 7 bases; nucleotides outside the gene matches: 14. The DNA of the CDR3 is TGCAGCGCCATAACCACTAGCGGGGGCCCGGGGACCCAGTACTTC. It codes for CSAITTSGGPGTQYF.

This clonotype was counted at least ten times. J is TRBJ2-3 and V is TRBV29-1; the match to TRBD2 covers 8 bases. The germline gives CDR1 SQVTM, CDR2 ANQGSEA. This CDR3 has 13 amino acids. The V gene end was trimmed by 6 bases and the J gene end by 6 bases; junction bases not matched to a gene: 8. CDR3 amino acids: CSVSRLAQDTQYF. The DNA for the CDR3 is TGCAGCGTCTCTCGACTAGCGCAGGATACGCAGTATTTT.

This clonotype has just a few counts. V gene TRBV6-1 combines with J gene TRBJ1-2; 7 bases agree with TRBD1. Unmatched junction bases numbered 5, after V lost 3 bases and J lost 1 base. Per the germline V gene, CDR1 is MNHNS and CDR2 is SASEGT. There are 15 residues in the CDR3. CDR3 bases: TGTGCCAGCAGTGATGGGACAGCGAATAACTATGGCTACACCTTC. Its translation: CASSDGTANNYGYTF.

This clonotype was picked up a small number of times. V and J are TRBV5-6 and TRBJ2-1; D is undetermined. Trimming took off 3 bases at V and 9 bases at J, with 22 bases between the two ends. The germline CDR1 and CDR2 sequences are SGHDT and YYEEEE. The CDR3 covers 16 residues. The CDR3 is CASSWAWRGTVLEQFF. The CDR3 DNA reads TGTGCCAGCAGCTGGGCCTGGAGAGGCACGGTCCTTGAGCAGTTCTTC.

V gene TRBV5-1 combines with J gene TRBJ2-7; 12 nucleotides match TRBD1. Germline-derived CDR1 and CDR2 are SGHRS and YFSETQ. V trimming: 4 bases; J trimming: 9 bases; junction bases outside the gene matches: 11. This CDR3 comprises 15 residues. CDR3 amino acids: CASSPLRDRGQVQYF. The CDR3 nucleotides are TGCGCCAGCAGCCCACTTCGGGACAGGGGGCAGGTGCAGTACTTC.

The table lists this clonotype with many counts. The chain combines TRBV12-3 or TRBV12-4 with TRBJ1-2, with D perhaps TRBD1 (6 bases). V was trimmed by 7 bases and J by 8 bases, leaving 11 bases between them. The CDR3 totals 11 residues. The CDR3 protein is CASTEGGGYTF. The CDR3 DNA reads as TGTGCCAGCACCGAGGGGGGAGGCTACACCTTC.

In its sample, this clonotype was seen a few times. This CDR3 reads CASSDLRQETQYF. The CDR3 DNA reads TGTGCCAGCAGTGATCTGCGCCAAGAGACCCAGTACTTC. V gene TRBV2 combines with J gene TRBJ2-5, with D uncertain. Per the germline V gene, CDR1 is SNHLY and CDR2 is FYNNEI. The length of the CDR3 is 13 residues. V was clipped by 3 bases and J by 1 base, with 6 bases between them.

This clonotype turned up a few times. The genes are TRBV29-1 and TRBJ1-2, with 7 bases matching TRBD1. Germline V CDR1 and CDR2: SQVTM, ANQGSEA. V gave up 0 bases and J gave up 6 bases; unmatched junction bases: 10. The CDR3 extends over 15 amino acids. DNA of the CDR3: TGCAGCGTTGAAGAAGGCAGGGGGTTTAGGAATGGCTACACCTTC. It specifies CSVEEGRGFRNGYTF.

In DNA, the CDR3 is TGTGCCTCTCGAGCCCTAGCAGGGGGGAACACTGAAGCTTTCTTT. Translating gives CASRALAGGNTEAFF. The chain uses TRBV10-3 and TRBJ1-1; 7 nucleotides line up with TRBD1. V was clipped by 11 bases and J by 1 base; unmatched bases: 13. CDR3 length: 15 amino acids. Germline CDR1 ENHRY, CDR2 SYGVKD.

For the CDR3, the DNA is TGTGCCAGCAGCGTCTCACCCATGAACACTGAAGCTTTCTTT. Protein product: CASSVSPMNTEAFF. The V and J genes are TRBV9 and TRBJ1-1; D not certain. The CDR3 sequence is 14 residues long. CDR1 is SGDLS and CDR2 is YYNGEE in the germline V gene. Trimming removed 2 bases from V and 0 bases from J, with 8 bases in between.

This clonotype was picked up a small number of times. The V gene is TRBV21-1, the J gene TRBJ2-1; TRBD1, the D gene given by the table, was not confirmed from the DNA. TRBV21-1 is recorded as a pseudogene. The length of the CDR3 is 17 residues. The DNA of the CDR3 is TGTGCCAGCAGCAAATGGGCAGCGGGGGACACCTACAATGAGCAGTTCTTC. The encoded protein is CASSKWAAGDTYNEQFF.

This clonotype was detected ten times or more. This chain uses TRBV29-1 with TRBJ2-5; 8 bases fit TRBD1. With 6 bases clipped from V and 5 bases from J, the junction kept 2 bases outside the gene matches. The V gene's germline CDR1 is SQVTM and CDR2 ANQGSEA. The CDR3 totals 11 residues. The CDR3 bases are TGCAGCGTGACAGGGGTGGAGACCCAGTACTTC. Protein product: CSVTGVETQYF.

This clonotype was picked up a small number of times. This chain connects TRBV29-1 to TRBJ2-3; a possible D gene is TRBD2 (7 bases). CDR3 length: 13 residues. The V gene's germline CDR1 is SQVTM and CDR2 ANQGSEA. V lost 7 bases and J 4 bases, leaving 15 bases between the germline ends. The CDR3 DNA reads TGCAGCGAGGGAGGGGGACCCCCAGATACGCAGTATTTT. This sequence encodes CSEGGGPPDTQYF.

This sequence joins TRBV5-1 and TRBJ2-4; 9 bases agree with TRBD1. V shed 4 bases and J 8 bases; nucleotides not matched to a gene: 7. The germline V gene has CDR1 SGHRS and CDR2 YFSETQ. This CDR3 is 14 amino acids long. The CDR3 protein is CASSPTDRGDIQYF. CDR3 DNA: TGCGCCAGCAGCCCGACGGACAGGGGTGACATTCAGTACTTC.

There are many counts of this clonotype. The genes are TRBV7-9 and TRBJ2-5, with D possibly matching TRBD1 (6 bases). V shed 5 bases and J shed 5 bases, with 18 bases lying between them. Germline CDR1 is SEHNR and CDR2 is FQNEAQ (reference sequence). The CDR3 runs 15 residues. As DNA, the CDR3 is TGTGCCAGCAGCGTAGACGGACCGCAGGGGGAGACCCAGTACTTC. It is translated as CASSVDGPQGETQYF. The full variable domain, its missing parts supplied by reference TRBV7-9 and TRBJ2-5, is DTGVSQNPRHKITKRGQNVTFRCDPISEHNRLYWYRQTLGQGPEFLTYFQNEAQLEKSRLLSDRFSAERPKGSFSTLEIQRTEQGDSAMYLCASSVDGPQGETQYFGPGTRLLVL.